This T cell receptor beta chain is drawn from a study of cytomegalovirus exposure and HLA in healthy donors. The length of the CDR3 is 12 residues. The germline gives CDR1 SGHTA, CDR2 FQGNSA. V lost 0 bases to trimming and J lost 6 bases, with 5 bases between them. 13 Jbeta primers and 60 Vbeta primers were used for the PCR. Authors' analysis steps: Among the unique TCR beta chains that a later analysis counted, about 84 million in all, some 10 million were shared. Assay: immunoSEQ multiplex PCR; the TCRdb copy retains only in-frame clones and omits some. V and J calls and clone size are as listed in that table; D and trimming were resolved from the DNA. Among 150,000 to 160,000 clones, about 85% were seen once, and the ten largest hold around 2%. This clone was counted a few times.

This TCR derives from a woman aged 18-29 years in good health and CMV-seronegative. The gene calls are TRBV7-2 and TRBJ1-1, with D hard to call. The sequencing sample was made of PBMCs. CDR3: CASSLARAEAFF. Here the CDR3 DNA reads TGTGCCAGCAGCTTAGCGCGGGCTGAAGCTTTCTTT.